This passage covers 21 T cell receptor beta chains from one sample sequenced in a study of shared T cell receptors in the human thymus (TCRdb year 2021). Library method: the immunoSEQ multiplex PCR assay. The table comes from immuneACCESS by way of TCRdb, which keeps in-frame sequences with V and J called. Part of the clones is missing from these tables; in studies checked, under half for an unresolved V gene and the rest for unknown reasons. For this sample there are approximately 730,000 clones; 70% to 90% appear just once. The top ten hold around 0.0094% of the sample. These same data were also listed under a study on human thymus T cells.

The sequencing sample was made of thymocytes. These TCRs come from a girl under two years old with a congenital heart defect. Donor details come from another sample of the same person, matched by shared clones.

V and J are TRBV27 and TRBJ2-7, with D hard to call. CDR3 length equals 12 residues. The ends were cut back, 4 bases at V and 2 bases at J, with 6 bases in the middle. The V gene's germline CDR1 is MNHEY and CDR2 SMNVEV (reference sequence). Here the CDR3 DNA reads TGTGCCAGCAGTTCCGGTCCCTACGAGCAGTACTTC. This sequence encodes CASSSGPYEQYF.

The chain uses TRBV4-3 and TRBJ2-1; weak D call: TRBD2 (6 bases). CDR3 size: 15 residues. Per germline, CDR1 LGHNA and CDR2 YSLEER. Trimming shortened V by 3 bases and J by 3 bases, and 12 bases separated the two germline ends. DNA for the CDR3: TGCGCCAGCAGCCACGTCCCGGGGGTCTACAATGAGCAGTTCTTC. Protein sequence: CASSHVPGVYNEQFF.

About this clone: Relative to the germline gene, one junction end is altered; a read error may explain this. The sample holds other DNA sequences that translate to the same CDR3. This chain joins TRBV13 and TRBJ1-6; 10 bases are a match to TRBD1. CDR1 and CDR2 (germline): PRHDT, FYEKMQ (reference sequence). CDR3 size: 16 residues. The CDR3 spells CASSSNGQGDNSPLHF. The CDR3, as DNA: TGTGCCAGCAGCTCGAACGGACAGGGGGATAATTCCCCCCTCCACTTT.

The chain uses TRBV7-9 and TRBJ1-1; 8 bases match TRBD1. The CDR3 sequence is 15 residues long. Germline V gene sequence: CDR1 SEHNR, CDR2 FQNEAQ (reference sequence). The trim removed 5 bases at V and 2 bases at J, leaving 7 bases unmatched. The CDR3 region is CASSHRDRQNTEAFF. In nucleotides, the CDR3 is TGTGCCAGCAGCCACCGGGACAGGCAAAACACTGAAGCTTTCTTT.

V gene TRBV9 combines with J gene TRBJ1-4; no clear D gene. CDR1 and CDR2 (germline): SGDLS, YYNGEE. V lost 4 bases and J 8 bases, leaving 15 bases between the germline ends. This CDR3 is built from 14 residues. DNA of the CDR3: TGTGCCAGCAGCCCCCGCGAGCGAAGAGAAAAACTGTTTTTT. This sequence encodes CASSPRERREKLFF.

This rearrangement joins TRBV7-9 to TRBJ1-6; a possible D gene is TRBD1 (6 bases). Per germline, CDR1 SEHNR and CDR2 FQNEAQ (reference sequence). The CDR3 covers 13 residues. The germline V and J ends were trimmed by 5 bases and 7 bases, with 9 bases remaining between them. The CDR3: CASSQGQNSPLHF. The CDR3 DNA is TGTGCCAGCAGCCAAGGACAGAATTCACCCCTCCACTTT.

CDR3 protein: CASSLPNSEAFF. For the CDR3, the DNA is TGCGCCAGCAGCTTGCCCAATAGTGAAGCTTTCTTT. The rearrangement uses TRBV5-1 and TRBJ1-1, with D hard to call. The CDR3 is made up of 12 amino acids. V lost 1 base and J lost 7, with 8 bases in between. CDR1 and CDR2 from the germline V gene are SGHRS and YFSETQ.

The CDR3 sequence is CATSRFNTEAFF. The DNA for the CDR3 is TGTGCCACCAGCCGGTTTAACACTGAAGCTTTCTTT. The chain joins TRBV15 to TRBJ1-1; D gene unclear. The germline V gene encodes CDR1 LNHNV and CDR2 YYDKDF (reference sequence). This CDR3 has 12 amino acids. With 5 bases removed from V and 2 bases from J, the gap between germline ends came to 6 bases. Full variable domain (outside the CDR3, taken from reference TRBV15 and TRBJ1-1): DAMVIQNPRYQVTQFGKPVTLSCSQTLNHNVMYWYQQKSSQAPKLLFHYYDKDFNNEADTPDNFQSRRPNTSFCFLDIRSPGLGDTAMYLCATSRFNTEAFFGQGTRLTVV.

CDR3 nucleotide sequence: TGTGCCAGTGGTAGGGTAGGACAGGGCCCTAATTCACCCCTCCACTTT. As protein: CASGRVGQGPNSPLHF. V usage is TRBV2 and J usage is TRBJ1-6; 8 bases agree with TRBD1. Germline trimming cut 9 bases from V and 6 bases from J; bases unmatched to any gene: 13. Germline values: CDR1 SNHLY, CDR2 FYNNEI. The CDR3 extends over 16 amino acids.

This clone was seen only a few times. The J gene is TRBJ2-2, the V gene TRBV28; D is ambiguous. The CDR3 runs 15 residues. Deletions cut 2 bases from V and 4 bases from J, with 11 bases between. Germline assignment: CDR1 MDHEN and CDR2 SYDVKM. The CDR3 nucleotides read TGTGCCAGCAGTTTAGACGGAGTAGGCACCGGGGAGCTGTTTTTT. Its protein product is CASSLDGVGTGELFF.

This chain uses TRBV19 with TRBJ1-1; 9 positions agree with TRBD1. The V segment lost 5 bases and the J segment 3 bases; nucleotides outside the gene matches: 10. CDR1 and CDR2 (germline): LNHDA, SQIVND (reference sequence). This CDR3 contains 16 residues. The CDR3 here is CASSLGTGPNDTEAFF. In nucleotides, the CDR3 is TGTGCCAGTAGTCTCGGGACAGGGCCTAACGACACTGAAGCTTTCTTT. The variable domain in full, completed from reference TRBV19 and TRBJ1-1, reads DGGITQSPKYLFRKEGQNVTLSCEQNLNHDAMYWYRQDPGQGLRLIYYSQIVNDFQKGDIAEGYSVSREKKESFPLTVTSAQKNPTAFYLCASSLGTGPNDTEAFFGQGTRLTVV.

The rearrangement joins TRBV9 to TRBJ1-1; TRBD1 matches 8 bases. The CDR3 has 16 amino acids. V shed 0 bases, J shed 8 bases, and the junction held 12 bases outside the gene matches. Germline assignment: CDR1 SGDLS and CDR2 YYNGEE. CDR3 region: CASSVGFGGTGTEAFF. CDR3 DNA sequence: TGTGCCAGCAGCGTAGGTTTTGGGGGGACAGGTACCGAAGCTTTCTTT. Full variable domain (remainder filled in from reference TRBV9 and TRBJ1-1): DSGVTQTPKHLITATGQRVTLRCSPRSGDLSVYWYQQSLDQGLQFLIQYYNGEERAKGNILERFSAQQFPDLHSELNLSSLELGDSALYFCASSVGFGGTGTEAFFGQGTRLTVV.

The chain employs TRBV7-9 and TRBJ1-6; D remains unclear. Trimming took 0 bases from V and 6 from J, leaving 6 bases between them. Germline V lookup: CDR1 SEHNR, CDR2 FQNEAQ (reference sequence). The CDR3 spans 14 residues. CDR3 loop: CASSLALFNSPLHF. In nucleotides, the CDR3 is TGTGCCAGCAGCTTAGCGCTATTTAATTCACCCCTCCACTTT. Supplemented by reference TRBV7-9 and TRBJ1-6, the full variable domain reads DTGVSQNPRHKITKRGQNVTFRCDPISEHNRLYWYRQTLGQGPEFLTYFQNEAQLEKSRLLSDRFSAERPKGSFSTLEIQRTEQGDSAMYLCASSLALFNSPLHFGNGTRLTVT.

The gene calls are TRBV5-6 and TRBJ1-2; TRBD1 is a possible D gene (6 bases). The germline V gene has CDR1 SGHDT and CDR2 YYEEEE. The CDR3 covers 15 residues. V gave up 3 bases and J gave up 0 bases, with 12 bases separating them. CDR3 in DNA: TGTGCCAGCAGCTCCCGACAGGACACTAACTATGGCTACACCTTC. Translating gives CASSSRQDTNYGYTF.

The rearrangement joins TRBV5-1 to TRBJ2-1; D perhaps matches TRBD2 (6 bases). Between the trimmed V and J ends, which lost 4 bases and 1 base, there was a span of 18 bases. The germline CDR1 and CDR2 sequences are SGHRS and YFSETQ. The CDR3 sequence is 17 residues long. The CDR3 nucleotides are TGCGCCAGCAGCCCGCCTCGCGGGGACGGGTCCTACAATGAGCAGTTCTTC. Amino acid sequence: CASSPPRGDGSYNEQFF.

This chain joins TRBV5-6 and TRBJ1-6, with D hard to call. This CDR3 contains 16 residues. Germline CDR1 and CDR2: SGHDT and YYEEEE. V lost 2 bases and J lost 4, with 13 bases in between. In nucleotides, the CDR3 is TGTGCCAGCAGCTTCCAACTACGGGAGTATAATTCACCCCTCCACTTT. This translates into CASSFQLREYNSPLHF.

The CDR3 sequence is CASSLHALQGVDIQYF. In DNA form, the CDR3 reads TGTGCCAGCAGTTTACACGCTCTCCAGGGCGTCGACATTCAGTACTTC. The gene calls are TRBV27 and TRBJ2-4; tentatively, D is TRBD1 (5 bases). Germline CDR1 MNHEY, CDR2 SMNVEV (reference sequence). Trimming pared 2 bases from V and 8 bases from J, leaving 19 bases between. The CDR3 contains 16 residues.

This chain uses TRBV13 with TRBJ1-2; TRBD1 aligns across 8 bases. V lost 5 bases to trimming and J lost 8 bases; unmatched junction nucleotides: 13. Looked up from germline, CDR1 is PRHDT and CDR2 is FYEKMQ (reference sequence). This CDR3 comprises 15 residues. The CDR3 is CASSLRTGSFQGYTF. The CDR3 nucleotides read TGTGCCAGCAGCCTACGGACAGGGAGTTTTCAAGGCTACACCTTC.

V and J are TRBV7-9 and TRBJ1-2, with D unresolved. CDR3 length: 15 amino acids. Germline V gene sequence: CDR1 SEHNR, CDR2 FQNEAQ (reference sequence). Trimming shortened V by 3 bases and J by 2 bases, and 13 bases separated the two germline ends. The CDR3 region has the DNA TGTGCCAGCAGCTTCTTAAGTGGCCAGAACTATGGCTACACCTTC. Translating gives CASSFLSGQNYGYTF.

This clone was seen only a few times. The CDR3 region has the DNA TGTGCCAGCATGGAGTATGAGGGATTCACCGGGGAGCTGTTTTTT. It encodes CASMEYEGFTGELFF. The rearrangement uses TRBV27 and TRBJ2-2; D is perhaps TRBD2 (5 bases). V lost 7 bases and J 4 bases, leaving 16 bases between the germline ends. The germline CDR1 and CDR2 sequences are MNHEY and SMNVEV (reference sequence). This CDR3 has 15 amino acids.

This clone was detected a few times. The chain is built from TRBV4-1 and TRBJ2-3, with a possible D match to TRBD2 (5 bases). Germline V gene sequence: CDR1 MGHRA, CDR2 YSYEKL. CDR3 length: 12 residues. Trimming took off 2 bases at V and 6 bases at J, with 6 bases between the two ends. The CDR3 reads CASSQTGDTQYF. CDR3 DNA sequence: TGCGCCAGCAGCCAAACGGGGGATACGCAGTATTTT.